Presented here are 9 T cell receptor beta chains from one specimen sequenced in a study of technical replicates of blood from a few donors. Sequenced by immunoSEQ multiplex PCR; TCRdb stores in-frame clones only, minus some. This table has about 99,000 clones, about 95% appearing once. The sequencing sample was made of T cells isolated from PBMCs. The origin of the receptors is a human donor in good health.

The chain links TRBV2 to TRBJ2-5, with TRBD2 matching over 7 bases. With 0 bases clipped from V and 14 bases from J, the junction kept 9 bases outside the gene matches. The CDR3 runs to 13 residues. CDR1 and CDR2 (germline): SNHLY, FYNNEI. CDR3 DNA: TGTGCCAGCAGTGAAGCAGGGAGGGCGGAATTATACTTC. It translates to CASSEAGRAELYF.

As DNA, the CDR3 is TGTGCCAGCAGTTCTTGGACTACTTCCTACGAGCAGTACTTC. Amino acids: CASSSWTTSYEQYF. The chain employs TRBV6-6 and TRBJ2-7, with D perhaps TRBD2 (6 bases). The CDR3 runs 14 residues. CDR1 is MNHNY, CDR2 SVGAGI, per germline (reference sequence). V gave up 4 bases and J gave up 1 base, with 11 bases separating them.

The CDR3 loop reads CASSVEDRMANTF. CDR3 nucleotide sequence: TGTGCCAGCAGCGTAGAGGACAGAATGGCTAATACCTTC. The genes are TRBV9 and TRBJ1-2; TRBD1 is a possible D gene (6 bases). This CDR3 has 13 residues. In germline, CDR1 is SGDLS, CDR2 YYNGEE. Trimming cost V 0 bases and J 14 bases, with 17 bases left between them.

This chain joins TRBV27 and TRBJ2-7; TRBD2 aligns across 7 bases. The CDR3 runs to 14 residues. CDR1 and CDR2 from the germline V gene are MNHEY and SMNVEV (reference sequence). V lost 3 bases to trimming and J lost 2 bases; unmatched junction nucleotides: 4. The DNA of the CDR3 is TGTGCCAGCAGTTTTACGGCGGGGGCCTACGAGCAGTACTTC. Encoded protein: CASSFTAGAYEQYF.

The chain has TRBV7-8 and TRBJ2-3, with TRBD2 as a possible D gene (5 bases). Germline assignment: CDR1 SGHVS and CDR2 FQNEAQ. The CDR3 has 14 residues. V was trimmed by 7 bases and J by 9 bases, leaving 20 bases between them. The DNA for the CDR3 is TGTGCCAGCACTTCGGGATCTCGGGTAGAGACGCAGTATTTT. Translating it yields CASTSGSRVETQYF.

The rearrangement links TRBV19 to TRBJ2-3; 12 bases match TRBD2. This CDR3 comprises 19 residues. CDR1 is LNHDA, CDR2 SQIVND, per germline (reference sequence). V trimming: 3 bases; J trimming: 4 bases; junction bases outside the gene matches: 14. The CDR3 nucleotides read TGTGCCAGTAGTATCTGGCTAGCGGGAGGGGTCCAAGGAGCAGATACGCAGTATTTT. It translates to CASSIWLAGGVQGADTQYF.

This chain links TRBV2 with TRBJ2-4; TRBD1 aligns across 9 bases. CDR3 length: 16 amino acids. Germline CDR1 and CDR2: SNHLY and FYNNEI. Trimming removed 5 bases from V and 0 bases from J; junction bases left unmatched: 5. The chain's CDR3 is CASSWTGEAAKNIQYF. The CDR3 nucleotides read TGTGCCAGCAGTTGGACAGGGGAGGCAGCCAAAAACATTCAGTACTTC.

CDR3 coding DNA: TGTGCCAGCAGCGGGAGTAACTATGGCTACACCTTC. This translates into CASSGSNYGYTF. This sequence joins TRBV9 and TRBJ1-2, with D unresolved. Trimming removed 3 bases at V and 1 base at J, with 4 bases between. Germline lookup yields CDR1 SGDLS and CDR2 YYNGEE. The CDR3 runs 12 residues.

This chain uses TRBV19 with TRBJ1-1, with D maybe TRBD1 (6 bases). Germline V CDR1 and CDR2: LNHDA, SQIVND (reference sequence). The CDR3 has 12 amino acids. Deletions cut 3 bases from V and 4 bases from J, with 6 bases between. CDR3 bases: TGTGCCAGTAGTATGGGGGCCACTGAAGCTTTCTTT. It translates to CASSMGATEAFF.